The 2 T cell receptor beta chains in this list originate from one sample, sequenced in a study of blood T cell repertoires in COVID-19. Here immunoSEQ multiplex PCR was the method, and the copy in TCRdb shows in-frame clones only, minus some. This table holds around 78,000 clones, 88% found once. Sequences were obtained from peripheral blood. The receptors were sampled from a human donor in a cohort sampled during active COVID-19.

This sequence joins TRBV12-2 and TRBJ1-2; no check of the table's D call, TRBD1, against the DNA was made. TRBV12-2 is designated a pseudogene. The CDR3 loop spans 16 amino acids. This CDR3 is CASRLAGALANYGYTF. Written as DNA, the CDR3 is TGTGCAAGTCGCTTAGCGGGGGCCCTAGCTAACTATGGCTACACCTTC.

The chain joins TRBV7-2 to TRBJ1-5; no clear D. The CDR3 length is 14 residues. Germline-derived CDR1 and CDR2 are SGHTA and FQGNSA. Trimming took off 1 base at V and 6 bases at J, with 10 bases between the two ends. Here the CDR3 DNA reads TGTGCCAGCAGCTTAGTCTGGGAGGGTCAGCCCCAGCATTTT. Its translation is CASSLVWEGQPQHF.